A selection of T cell receptor beta chains follows, all from one sample in a study of regulatory T cells in long-lasting Graves disease. MiXCR, applied by TCRdb to the multiplex PCR reads, yields one record per CDR3 protein. The sample has more than 300,000 distinct CDR3 sequences; over 9.5% are singletons. These data also formed part of another study, on T cells in Graves' hyperthyroidism and ophthalmopathy.

The sample consisted of peripheral blood mononuclear cells (PBMCs), taken at new diagnosis, from a patient treated with antithyroid drugs. The receptors were gathered from a woman under 30 with Graves disease. Each CDR3 is given with its conserved first and last residue. Each record gives: clone size, D gene, J gene, V gene, CDR3 protein, CDR3 DNA. The D gene is left open where the match is weak. Clone sizes are given selectively: once, few, many, or a class where the clone is expanded.

>few|-|TRBJ2-6|TRBV6-4
CASSDSSSGANVLTF
TGTGCCAGCAGTGACTCTAGCTCCGGGGCCAACGTCCTGACTTTC
>-|-|TRBJ2-3|TRBV19
CAAEAPGNTQYF
TGTGCTGCGGAGGCGCCGGGGAATACGCAGTATTTT
>few|-|TRBJ1-1|TRBV29-1
CSVEDRSGAEAFF
TGCAGCGTTGAAGATAGGTCCGGGGCTGAAGCTTTCTTT
>few|-|TRBJ1-3|TRBV20-1
CSASFRNSGNTIYF
TGCAGTGCTAGTTTCCGAAACTCTGGAAACACCATATATTTT
>-|-|TRBJ1-4|TRBV20-1
CSARGFNEKLFF
TGCAGTGCTAGAGGGTTTAATGAAAAACTGTTTTTT
>-|-|TRBJ1-1|TRBV29-1
CSVEQGFENTEAFF
TGCAGCGTTGAACAGGGGTTTGAGAACACTGAAGCTTTCTTT
>many|-|TRBJ2-3|TRBV5-5
CASSLVFTTDTQYF
TGTGCCAGCAGCTTGGTATTCACCACAGATACGCAGTATTTT
>-|-|TRBJ1-2|TRBV20-1
CSVPTRTTANYGYTF
TGCAGTGTTCCAACCCGTACGACGGCTAACTATGGCTACACCTTC
>-|-|TRBJ2-1|TRBV6-2/TRBV6-3
CASSYAPGRDYNEQFF
TGTGCCAGCAGTTACGCTCCGGGACGGGACTACAATGAGCAGTTCTTC
>many|-|TRBJ2-5|TRBV11-2
CASSVWDLRETQYF
TGTGCCAGCAGCGTCTGGGACCTGCGGGAGACCCAGTACTTC
>many|-|TRBJ1-1|TRBV3-1
CASSQRANTEAFF
TGTGCCAGCAGCCAAAGGGCTAACACTGAAGCTTTCTTT
>many|TRBD2|TRBJ2-7|TRBV5-1
CASSLEGAGGPVHEQYF
TGCGCCAGCAGCTTGGAAGGCGCGGGAGGGCCAGTCCACGAGCAGTACTTC
>many|-|TRBJ2-5|TRBV7-2
CASSLARKETQYF
TGTGCCAGCAGCTTAGCCAGGAAAGAGACCCAGTACTTC
>few|-|TRBJ2-6|TRBV20-1
CSARGGADGANVLTF
TGCAGTGCGAGGGGGGGCGCGGACGGGGCCAACGTCCTGACTTTC
>many|-|TRBJ1-2|TRBV28
CASSGQVRHSDYGYTF
TGTGCCAGCAGTGGGCAGGTCCGCCATTCGGACTATGGCTACACCTTC
>many|-|TRBJ2-4|TRBV12-3/TRBV12-4
CASRDPTGDIQYF
TGTGCCAGCAGGGATCCAACGGGGGACATTCAGTACTTC
>many|TRBD2|TRBJ2-1|TRBV7-9
CASSLGLAGNEQFF
TGTGCCAGCAGCTTGGGACTAGCGGGAAATGAGCAGTTCTTC
>many|-|TRBJ1-6|TRBV2
CAILRAGHYNSPLHF
TGTGCCATCCTGAGAGCCGGACACTATAATTCACCCCTCCACTTT
>many|-|TRBJ2-7|TRBV11-2
CASSRLTRLVRPYEQYF
TGTGCCAGCAGCCGACTAACCAGACTAGTTAGGCCCTACGAGCAGTACTTC
>few|-|TRBJ2-1|TRBV6-5
CASSYSGGATGEQFF
TGTGCCAGCAGTTACTCTGGGGGGGCTACGGGTGAGCAGTTCTTC
>many|TRBD2|TRBJ2-1|TRBV2
CARTTSGGSNEQFF
TGTGCCAGGACGACTAGCGGGGGGAGCAATGAGCAGTTCTTC
>-|TRBD2|TRBJ2-5|TRBV4-1
CASSQDGVAGGGETQYF
TGCGCCAGCAGCCAAGATGGAGTAGCGGGGGGCGGGGAGACCCAGTACTTC
>many|-|TRBJ2-1|TRBV2
CASSEFTGTTHEQFF
TGTGCCAGCAGTGAATTCACCGGGACAACCCATGAGCAGTTCTTC
>few|-|TRBJ2-3|TRBV30
CAWSVQDTQYF
TGTGCCTGGAGTGTACAGGATACGCAGTATTTT
>many|-|TRBJ2-5|TRBV18
CASSQQETQYF
TGTGCCAGCTCACAGCAAGAGACCCAGTACTTC
>-|TRBD2|TRBJ2-1|TRBV20-1
CSARGASGTTGEQFF
TGCAGTGCTAGAGGGGCTAGCGGGACTACGGGTGAGCAGTTCTTC
>many|-|TRBJ1-5|TRBV6-1
CASRAGRTTLGQPQHF
TGTGCCAGCAGGGCAGGACGAACCACACTAGGTCAGCCCCAGCATTTT
>-|TRBD2|TRBJ2-3|TRBV12-3/TRBV12-4
CASSFVPGLAGGSDTQYF
TGTGCCAGCAGTTTCGTCCCGGGACTAGCGGGAGGTTCAGATACGCAGTATTTT
>many|-|TRBJ1-1|TRBV28
CASSLTPVTTAEAFF
TGTGCCAGCAGTTTAACCCCCGTAACGACAGCTGAAGCTTTCTTT
>many|TRBD1|TRBJ2-7|TRBV6-1
CASSLTGGPYEQYF
TGTGCCAGCAGCCTGACAGGGGGCCCCTACGAGCAGTACTTC
>many|-|TRBJ2-2|TRBV20-1
CSARDSGNTGELFF
TGCAGTGCTAGAGATAGCGGAAACACCGGGGAGCTGTTTTTT
>many|-|TRBJ1-1|TRBV27
CASSLGRRDTGAFF
TGTGCCAGCAGTTTAGGCAGGAGGGACACTGGAGCTTTCTTT
>-|TRBD1|TRBJ2-7|TRBV14
CASSQGTGGDEQYF
TGTGCCAGCAGCCAGGGGACAGGGGGGGACGAGCAGTACTTC
>many|-|TRBJ2-1|TRBV7-2
CASSLGREYNEQFF
TGTGCCAGCAGCTTAGGGAGGGAATACAATGAGCAGTTCTTC
>many|-|TRBJ1-4|TRBV20-1
CSADPPPNEKLFF
TGCAGTGCTGATCCCCCCCCTAATGAAAAACTGTTTTTT
>-|TRBD1|TRBJ1-1|TRBV29-1
CSVETFGTGQVNTEAFF
TGCAGCGTTGAAACTTTTGGGACAGGGCAGGTGAATACTGAAGCTTTCTTT
>few|-|TRBJ2-1|TRBV28
CASSEAGGPPDEQFF
TGTGCCAGCAGTGAGGCTGGAGGGCCCCCGGATGAGCAGTTCTTC
>many|TRBD1|TRBJ2-2|TRBV27
CASQGDRADTGELFF
TGTGCCAGCCAGGGGGACAGGGCCGACACCGGGGAGCTGTTTTTT
>many|-|TRBJ2-7|TRBV5-6
CASSLAGGLLAPEQYF
TGTGCCAGCAGCTTGGCGGGCGGGCTCCTAGCGCCTGAGCAGTACTTC
>many|TRBD1|TRBJ2-3|TRBV7-9
CASSLAGTGGVGDTQYF
TGTGCCAGCAGCTTAGCCGGGACAGGGGGCGTGGGAGATACGCAGTATTTT
>many|TRBD1|TRBJ2-5|TRBV20-1
CSARGTIRGQRQETQYF
TGCAGTGCTAGAGGAACTATCAGGGGGCAGAGACAAGAGACCCAGTACTTC
>-|TRBD2|TRBJ2-1|TRBV9
CASSVEAAGGPYNEQFF
TGTGCCAGCAGCGTAGAGGCCGCGGGGGGACCATACAATGAGCAGTTCTTC
>many|-|TRBJ2-7|TRBV20-1
CSARPAGRGLGEQYF
TGCAGTGCTAGGCCCGCCGGGCGGGGCTTAGGGGAGCAGTACTTC
>many|-|TRBJ1-2|TRBV10-3
CATHRDTHGYTF
TGTGCCACTCACAGGGATACTCATGGCTACACCTTC
>many|-|TRBJ1-2|TRBV6-1
CASSLLHPNYGYTF
TGTGCCAGCAGCCTACTACACCCTAACTATGGCTACACCTTC
>many|-|TRBJ1-1|TRBV7-9
CASSLDGGAGTEAFF
TGTGCCAGCAGCTTAGATGGGGGGGCTGGCACTGAAGCTTTCTTT